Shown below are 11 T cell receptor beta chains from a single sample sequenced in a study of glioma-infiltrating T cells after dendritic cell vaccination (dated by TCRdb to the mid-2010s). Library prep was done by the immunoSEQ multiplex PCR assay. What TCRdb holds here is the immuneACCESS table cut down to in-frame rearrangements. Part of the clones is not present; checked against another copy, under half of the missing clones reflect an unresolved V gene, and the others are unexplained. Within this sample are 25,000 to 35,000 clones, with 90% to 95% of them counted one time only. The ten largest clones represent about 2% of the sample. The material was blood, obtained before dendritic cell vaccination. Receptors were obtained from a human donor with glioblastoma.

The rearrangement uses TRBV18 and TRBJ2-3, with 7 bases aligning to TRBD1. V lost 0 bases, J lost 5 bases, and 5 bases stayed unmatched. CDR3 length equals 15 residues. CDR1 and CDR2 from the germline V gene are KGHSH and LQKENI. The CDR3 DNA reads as TGTGCCAGCTCACCACCGCTAGGGGGCATAGATACGCAGTATTTT. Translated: CASSPPLGGIDTQYF.

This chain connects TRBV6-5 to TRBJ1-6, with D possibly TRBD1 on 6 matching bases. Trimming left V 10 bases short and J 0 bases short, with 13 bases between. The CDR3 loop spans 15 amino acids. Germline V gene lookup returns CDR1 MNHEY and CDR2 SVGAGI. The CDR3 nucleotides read TGTGCCACGCGACAGGCGAGCTCCTATAATTCACCCCTCCACTTT. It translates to CATRQASSYNSPLHF.

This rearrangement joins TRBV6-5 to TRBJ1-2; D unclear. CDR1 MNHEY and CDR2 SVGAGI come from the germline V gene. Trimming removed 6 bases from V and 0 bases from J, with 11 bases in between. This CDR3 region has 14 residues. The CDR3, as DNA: TGTGCCAGCAGCCGAGGACTGCCTAACTATGGCTACACCTTC. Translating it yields CASSRGLPNYGYTF.

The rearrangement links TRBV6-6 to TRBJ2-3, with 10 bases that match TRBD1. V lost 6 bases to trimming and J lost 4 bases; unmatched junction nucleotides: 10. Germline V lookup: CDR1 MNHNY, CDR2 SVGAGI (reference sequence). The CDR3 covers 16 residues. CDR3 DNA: TGTGCCAGCAGGGGGAAGCGGGACAGGGGAGCAGATACGCAGTATTTT. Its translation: CASRGKRDRGADTQYF.

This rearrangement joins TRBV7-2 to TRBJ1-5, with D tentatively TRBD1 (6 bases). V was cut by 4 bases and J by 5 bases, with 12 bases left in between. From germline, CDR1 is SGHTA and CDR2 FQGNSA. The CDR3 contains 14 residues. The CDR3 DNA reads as TGTGCCAGCAGCTCTACGGACAGCTATCAGCCCCAGCATTTT. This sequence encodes CASSSTDSYQPQHF.

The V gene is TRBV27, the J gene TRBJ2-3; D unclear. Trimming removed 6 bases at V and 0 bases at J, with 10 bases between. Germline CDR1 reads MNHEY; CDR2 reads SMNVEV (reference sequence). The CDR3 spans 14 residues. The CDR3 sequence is CASRAPSSTDTQYF. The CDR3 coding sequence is TGTGCCAGCAGGGCACCATCCAGCACAGATACGCAGTATTTT.

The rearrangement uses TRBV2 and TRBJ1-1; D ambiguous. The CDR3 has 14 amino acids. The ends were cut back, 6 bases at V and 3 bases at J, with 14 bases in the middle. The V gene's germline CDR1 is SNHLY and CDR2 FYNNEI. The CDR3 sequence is CASRPHSGDTEAFF. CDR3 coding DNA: TGTGCCAGCAGGCCTCACAGCGGGGACACTGAAGCTTTCTTT.

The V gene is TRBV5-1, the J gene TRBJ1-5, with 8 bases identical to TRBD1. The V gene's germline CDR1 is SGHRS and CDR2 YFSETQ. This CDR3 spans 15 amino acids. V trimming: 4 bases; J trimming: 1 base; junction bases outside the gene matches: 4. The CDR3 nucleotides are TGCGCCAGCAGCAAATGGACAGGGAGCAATCAGCCCCAGCATTTT. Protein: CASSKWTGSNQPQHF.

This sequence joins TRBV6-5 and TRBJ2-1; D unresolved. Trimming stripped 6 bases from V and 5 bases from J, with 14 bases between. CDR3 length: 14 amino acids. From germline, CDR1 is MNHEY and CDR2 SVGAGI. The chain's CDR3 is CASRKNSANNEQFF. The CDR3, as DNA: TGTGCCAGCAGAAAAAACAGTGCCAACAATGAGCAGTTCTTC.

In nucleotides, the CDR3 is TGTGCCAGCACAACAGGGAATAATGAAAAACTGTTTTTT. This gives the protein CASTTGNNEKLFF. V gene TRBV16 combines with J gene TRBJ1-4; D possibly corresponds to TRBD1 (6 bases). Trimming removed 7 bases from V and 4 bases from J, with 10 bases in between. Germline CDR1 reads KGHSY; CDR2 reads FQNENV. CDR3 length: 13 residues.

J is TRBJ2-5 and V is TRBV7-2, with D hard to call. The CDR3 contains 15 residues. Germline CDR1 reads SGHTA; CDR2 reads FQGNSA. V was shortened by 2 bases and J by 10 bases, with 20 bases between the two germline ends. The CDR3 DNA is TGTGCCAGCAGCTTAAGTCGAGGAACTGCCGTAGACCAGTACTTC. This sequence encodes CASSLSRGTAVDQYF.